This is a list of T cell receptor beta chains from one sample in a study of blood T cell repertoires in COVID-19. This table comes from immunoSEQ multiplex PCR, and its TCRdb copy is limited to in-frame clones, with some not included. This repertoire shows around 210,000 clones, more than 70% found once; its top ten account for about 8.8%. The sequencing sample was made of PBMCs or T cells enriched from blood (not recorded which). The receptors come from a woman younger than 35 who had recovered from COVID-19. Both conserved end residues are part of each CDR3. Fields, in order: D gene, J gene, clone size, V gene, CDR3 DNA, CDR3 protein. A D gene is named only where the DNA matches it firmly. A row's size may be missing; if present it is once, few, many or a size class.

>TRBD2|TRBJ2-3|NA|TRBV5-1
TGCGCCAGCAGCTTGTGGACTAGCGGGGGAGATACGCAGTATTTT
CASSLWTSGGDTQYF
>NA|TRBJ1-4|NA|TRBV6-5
TGTGCCAGCAGTTACGGCCAGTCTAATGAAAAACTGTTTTTT
CASSYGQSNEKLFF
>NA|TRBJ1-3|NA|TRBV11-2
TGTGCCAGCAGCTTAGATCCCCCAGGCGTGCGCTCTGGAAACACCATATATTTT
CASSLDPPGVRSGNTIYF
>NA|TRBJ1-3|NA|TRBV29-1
TGCAGCGTTGAAGAAGACGGGACTGGAAACACCATATATTTT
CSVEEDGTGNTIYF
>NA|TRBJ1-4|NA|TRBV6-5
TGTGCCAGCCGGGGGAGCCGAGGAATCGAAAAACTGTTTTTT
CASRGSRGIEKLFF
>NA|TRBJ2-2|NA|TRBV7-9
TGTGCCAGCAGCTTAGCGCTGATGGCAGGGATCCCCACCGGGGAGCTGTTTTTT
CASSLALMAGIPTGELFF
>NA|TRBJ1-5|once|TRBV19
TGTGCCAGTAACCAGGGTGGAAGGTACCAGCATTTT
CASNQGGRYQHF
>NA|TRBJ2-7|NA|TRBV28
TGTGCCAGCAGTTCCCCGTACGAGCAGTACTTC
CASSSPYEQYF
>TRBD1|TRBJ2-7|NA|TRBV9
TGTGCCAGCAGCGCAAGGACAGGGGGCGCATCATCCGAGCAGTACTTC
CASSARTGGASSEQYF
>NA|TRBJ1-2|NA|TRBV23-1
TGCGCCAGCAGTCAATCGGCTAGATCTCCGCGGATACCCTATGGCTACACCTTC
CASSQSARSPRIPYGYTF
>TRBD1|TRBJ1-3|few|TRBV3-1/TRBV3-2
TGTGCCAGCACGGACGGAGACAGGGTCTCTGGAAACACCATATATTTT
CASTDGDRVSGNTIYF
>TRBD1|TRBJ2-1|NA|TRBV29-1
TGCAGCGTTAGAACAGGGGGCTCCTACAATGAGCAGTTCTTC
CSVRTGGSYNEQFF
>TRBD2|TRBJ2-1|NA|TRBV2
TGTGCCAGCAGTGACCAGCGGGGGGGCCTGTTCTTC
CASSDQRGGLFF
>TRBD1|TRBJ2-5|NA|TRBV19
TGTGCCAGTAGTATAGGGACAGGCCAAGAGACCCAGTACTTC
CASSIGTGQETQYF
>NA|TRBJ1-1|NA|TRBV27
TGTGCCAGCAGTGTACAGGGCATGAACACTGAAGCTTTCTTT
CASSVQGMNTEAFF
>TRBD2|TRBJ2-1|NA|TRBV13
TGTGCCAGCAGCTTCGCCGGGACTAGCGGGGTCTTGTTGGGCAATGAGCAGTTCTTC
CASSFAGTSGVLLGNEQFF
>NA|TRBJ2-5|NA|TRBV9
TGTGCCAGCAGTGGGGGGGCAGGGAAGACCCAGTACTTC
CASSGGAGKTQYF
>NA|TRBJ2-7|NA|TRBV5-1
TGCGCCAGCAGCTTGACGGCCTACGAGCAGTACTTC
CASSLTAYEQYF
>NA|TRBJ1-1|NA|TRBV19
TGTGCCAGTAGCTGGCAGGGCAACACTGAAGCTTTCTTT
CASSWQGNTEAFF
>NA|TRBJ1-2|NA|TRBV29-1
TGCAGCGTCCGACAGGCGGGTGGCTACACCTTC
CSVRQAGGYTF
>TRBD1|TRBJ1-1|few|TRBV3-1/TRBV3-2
TGTGCCAGCAGCCCTCTAGCGGGACAGGGGGCTAGAACTGAAGCTTTCTTT
CASSPLAGQGARTEAFF
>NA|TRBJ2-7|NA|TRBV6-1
TGTGCCAGCAGTGGATACTCTGACACAGGGTCCGTTGAGCAGTACTTC
CASSGYSDTGSVEQYF
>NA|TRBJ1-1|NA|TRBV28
TGTGCCAGCAGTTTGACGGGGGGAGGCACTGAAGCTTTCTTT
CASSLTGGGTEAFF
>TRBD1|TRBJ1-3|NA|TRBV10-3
TGTGCCATCAGTGAGTCGGGACAGGACTCTGGAAACACCATATATTTT
CAISESGQDSGNTIYF
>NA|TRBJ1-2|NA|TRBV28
TGTGCCAGCATTTTTTCGACGAGACAGGAAGCCGGCGCCACCTTC
CASIFSTRQEAGATF
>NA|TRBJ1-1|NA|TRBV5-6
TGTGCCAGCAGTCTTAATCCGGGAGAGCACACTGAAGCTTTCTTT
CASSLNPGEHTEAFF
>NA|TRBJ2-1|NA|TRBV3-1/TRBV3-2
TGTGCCAGCAGCCAAGAGAAGAGACTCCGCGAGCGGTTCTTC
CASSQEKRLRERFF
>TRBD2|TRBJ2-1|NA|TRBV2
TGTGCCAGCAGGGCTGGACTAGCGGGGGCCAACAATGAGCAGTTCTTC
CASRAGLAGANNEQFF
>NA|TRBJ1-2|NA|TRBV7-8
TGTGCCAGCAGCAAAGGACAGTATCCTGGGGATGGCTACACCTTC
CASSKGQYPGDGYTF
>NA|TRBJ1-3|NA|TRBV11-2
TGTGCCAGTAGCTCGAACAGGGTTGGTGGAAACACCATATATTTT
CASSSNRVGGNTIYF
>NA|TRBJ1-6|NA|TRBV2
TGTGCCAGCGGAGCGACGGGACCCGGCTTAGGGGGTTCACCCCTCCACTTT
CASGATGPGLGGSPLHF
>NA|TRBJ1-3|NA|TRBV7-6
TGTGCCAGCAGCTCGCCCAGGGGCTCTGGAAACACCATATATTTT
CASSSPRGSGNTIYF